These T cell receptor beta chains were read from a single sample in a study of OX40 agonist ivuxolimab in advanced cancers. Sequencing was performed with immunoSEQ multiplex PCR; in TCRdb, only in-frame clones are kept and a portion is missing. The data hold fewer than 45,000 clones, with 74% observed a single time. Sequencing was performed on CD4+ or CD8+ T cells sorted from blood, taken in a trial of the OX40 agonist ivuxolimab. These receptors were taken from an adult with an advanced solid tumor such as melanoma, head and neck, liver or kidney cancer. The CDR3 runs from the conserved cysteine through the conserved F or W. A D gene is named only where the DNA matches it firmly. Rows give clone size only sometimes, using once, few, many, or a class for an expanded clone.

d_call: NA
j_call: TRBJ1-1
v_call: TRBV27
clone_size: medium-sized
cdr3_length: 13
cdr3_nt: TGTGCCAGCAAGGTGGGTGCGAACACTGAAGCTTTCTTT
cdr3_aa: CASKVGANTEAFF

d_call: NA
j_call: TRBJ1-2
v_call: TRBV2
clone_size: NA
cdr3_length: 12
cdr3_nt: TGTGCCAGCAGTCTACAGGGAAACGGCTACACCTTC
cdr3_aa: CASSLQGNGYTF

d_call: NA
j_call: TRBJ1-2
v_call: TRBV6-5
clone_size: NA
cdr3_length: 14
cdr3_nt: TGTGCCAGCGCCGACCCGACCCTCTACTATGGCTACACCTTC
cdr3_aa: CASADPTLYYGYTF

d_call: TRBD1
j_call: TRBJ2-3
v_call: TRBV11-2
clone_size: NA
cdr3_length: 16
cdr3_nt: TGTGCCAGCAGTTCAAGACAGGGGGTAGGCACAGATACGCAGTATTTT
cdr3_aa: CASSSRQGVGTDTQYF

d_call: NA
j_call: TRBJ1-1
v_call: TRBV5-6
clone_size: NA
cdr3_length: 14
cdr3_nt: TGTGCCAGCAGCTTAACACAGCCGGTAACTGAAGCTTTCTTT
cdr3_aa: CASSLTQPVTEAFF

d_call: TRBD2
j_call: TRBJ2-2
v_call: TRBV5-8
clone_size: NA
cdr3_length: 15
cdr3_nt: TGTGCCAGCAGCTTTCGGGGGGGGCCCGGCGGGGAGCTGTTTTTT
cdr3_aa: CASSFRGGPGGELFF

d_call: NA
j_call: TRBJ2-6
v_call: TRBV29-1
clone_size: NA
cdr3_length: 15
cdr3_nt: TGCAGCGTCGCCGGGACCCTCGCTGGGGCCAACGTCCTGACTTTC
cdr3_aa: CSVAGTLAGANVLTF

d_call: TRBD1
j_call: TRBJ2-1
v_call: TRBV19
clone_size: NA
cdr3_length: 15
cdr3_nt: TGTGCCAGTAGTAGAAACGTGGACAGGGTGCATGAGCAGTTCTTC
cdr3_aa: CASSRNVDRVHEQFF

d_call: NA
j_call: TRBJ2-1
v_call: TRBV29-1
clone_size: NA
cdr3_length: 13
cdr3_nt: TGCAGCGTTGGTGCTCCCCAGAGATACGGCCCGTTCTTC
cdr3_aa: CSVGAPQRYGPFF

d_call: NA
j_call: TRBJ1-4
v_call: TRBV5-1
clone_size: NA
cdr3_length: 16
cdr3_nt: TGCGCCAGCAGCTTGGCCCTACACCCAGAGGGTGAAAAACTGTTTTTT
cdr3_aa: CASSLALHPEGEKLFF

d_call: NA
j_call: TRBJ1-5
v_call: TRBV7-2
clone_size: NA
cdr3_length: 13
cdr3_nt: TGTGCCAGCAGCTTAGAGAAAAATCAGCCCCAGCATTTT
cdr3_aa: CASSLEKNQPQHF

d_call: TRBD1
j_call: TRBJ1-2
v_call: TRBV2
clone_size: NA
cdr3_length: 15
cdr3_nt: TGTGCCAGCAGCTCGATAGGGACAGCCAACTATGGCTACACCTTC
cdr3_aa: CASSSIGTANYGYTF

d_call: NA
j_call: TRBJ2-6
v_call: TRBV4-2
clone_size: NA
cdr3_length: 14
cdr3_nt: TGTGCCAGCAGCCCAAGCTCTGGGGCCAACGTCCTGACTTTC
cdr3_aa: CASSPSSGANVLTF

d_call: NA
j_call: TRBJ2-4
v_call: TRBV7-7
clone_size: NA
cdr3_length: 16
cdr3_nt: TGTGCCAGCAGATTGACGGGGCCGAGGGCCAAAAACATTCAGTACTTC
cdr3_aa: CASRLTGPRAKNIQYF

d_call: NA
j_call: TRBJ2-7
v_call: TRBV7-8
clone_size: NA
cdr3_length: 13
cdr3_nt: TGTGCCAGCAGCTTAGAGAGAAATGTGGAGCAGTACTTC
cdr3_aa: CASSLERNVEQYF

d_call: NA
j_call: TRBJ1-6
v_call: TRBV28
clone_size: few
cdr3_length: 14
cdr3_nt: TGTGCCAGCAGTTTACTGGGGGCGCGTTCACCCCTCCACTTT
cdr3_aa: CASSLLGARSPLHF

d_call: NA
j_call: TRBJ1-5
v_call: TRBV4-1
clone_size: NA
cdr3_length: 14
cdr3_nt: TGCGCCAGCAGCCAAGAAAACGAGGGACAGCCCCAGCATTTT
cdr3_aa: CASSQENEGQPQHF

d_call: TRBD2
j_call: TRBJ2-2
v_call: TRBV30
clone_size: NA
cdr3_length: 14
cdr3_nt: TGTGCCTGGAGCGGGGGGGCCGGCACCGGGGAGCTGTTTTTT
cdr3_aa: CAWSGGAGTGELFF

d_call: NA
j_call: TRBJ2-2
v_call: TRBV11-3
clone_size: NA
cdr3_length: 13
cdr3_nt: TGTGCCAGCAGCTTACCAGGGCATGGGGAGCTGTTTTTT
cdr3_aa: CASSLPGHGELFF

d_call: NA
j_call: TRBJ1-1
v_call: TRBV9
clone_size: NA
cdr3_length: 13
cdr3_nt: TGTGCCAGCACAAAAGACTTGAACACTGAAGCTTTCTTT
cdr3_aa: CASTKDLNTEAFF

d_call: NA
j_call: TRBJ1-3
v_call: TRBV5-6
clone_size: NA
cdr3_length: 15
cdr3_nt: TGTGCCAGCAGCTTAGGCGGTTCGCGAGGAAACACCATATATTTT
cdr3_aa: CASSLGGSRGNTIYF

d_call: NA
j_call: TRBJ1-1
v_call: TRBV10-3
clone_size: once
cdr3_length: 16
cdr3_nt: TGTGCCATCAGTGAGTCTGATAAGGGGATGGGGACTGAAGCTTTCTTT
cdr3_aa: CAISESDKGMGTEAFF

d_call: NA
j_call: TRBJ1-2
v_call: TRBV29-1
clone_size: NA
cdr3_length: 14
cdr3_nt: TGCAGCGTTGAAAATAGGGGAGGTAACTATGGCTACACCTTC
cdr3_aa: CSVENRGGNYGYTF

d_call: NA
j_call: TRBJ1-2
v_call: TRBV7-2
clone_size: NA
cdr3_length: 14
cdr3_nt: TGTGCCAGCAGCTGGCGGGCCTTACGCTATGGCTACACCTTC
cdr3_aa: CASSWRALRYGYTF

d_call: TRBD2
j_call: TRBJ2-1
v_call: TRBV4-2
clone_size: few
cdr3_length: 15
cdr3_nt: TGTGCCAGCAGCCAACGTCCTAGCGGGGGGCGTGAGCAGTTCTTC
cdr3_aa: CASSQRPSGGREQFF

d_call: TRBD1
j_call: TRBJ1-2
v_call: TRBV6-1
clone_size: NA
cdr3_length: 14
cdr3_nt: TGTGCCAGCAGTGAATTTGACAGGGAAGGTGGCTACACCTTC
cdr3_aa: CASSEFDREGGYTF

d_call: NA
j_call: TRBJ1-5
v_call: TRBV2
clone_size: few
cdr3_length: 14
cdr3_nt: TGTGCCAGCGTCCGGGACATGAGCAATCAGCCCCAGCATTTT
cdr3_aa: CASVRDMSNQPQHF

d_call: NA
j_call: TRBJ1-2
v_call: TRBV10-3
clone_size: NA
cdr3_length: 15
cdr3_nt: TGTGCCATCAGTGAGTCTGGAGCAGGGACCTATGGCTACACCTTC
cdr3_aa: CAISESGAGTYGYTF

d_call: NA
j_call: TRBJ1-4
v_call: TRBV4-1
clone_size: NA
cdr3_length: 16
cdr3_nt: NA
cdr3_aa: CASSRSGRVGGKNCFF

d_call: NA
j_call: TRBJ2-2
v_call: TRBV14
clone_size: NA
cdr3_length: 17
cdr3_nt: TGTGCCAGCAGCCAACTCCGTACAGGGTTGGGAACCGGGGAGCTGTTTTTT
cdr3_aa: CASSQLRTGLGTGELFF

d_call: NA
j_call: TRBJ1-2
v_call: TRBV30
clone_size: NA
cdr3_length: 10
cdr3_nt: TGTGCCTGGGGGGGTAATGGCTACACCTTC
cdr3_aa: CAWGGNGYTF

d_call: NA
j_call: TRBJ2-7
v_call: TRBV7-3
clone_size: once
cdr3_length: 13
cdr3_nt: TGTGCCAGCAGCTTAGAGCGGGCCTACGAGCAGTACTTC
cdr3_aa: CASSLERAYEQYF

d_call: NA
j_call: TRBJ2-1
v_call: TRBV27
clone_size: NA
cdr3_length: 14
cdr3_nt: TGTGCCAGCAGTTCGGACACCAAATACAATGAGCAGTTCTTC
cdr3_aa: CASSSDTKYNEQFF

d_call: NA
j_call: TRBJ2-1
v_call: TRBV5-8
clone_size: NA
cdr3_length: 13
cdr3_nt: TGTGCCAGCAGCTTAGGGGTCTACAATGAGCAGTTCTTC
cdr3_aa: CASSLGVYNEQFF

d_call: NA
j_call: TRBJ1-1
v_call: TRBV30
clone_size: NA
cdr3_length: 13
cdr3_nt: TGTGCCTGGGCATCAGGGGTACGAACTGAAGCTTTCTTT
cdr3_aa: CAWASGVRTEAFF

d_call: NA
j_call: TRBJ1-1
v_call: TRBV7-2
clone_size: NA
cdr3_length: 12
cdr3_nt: TGTGCCAGCAGCTTAGTGGTCACTGAAGCTTTCTTT
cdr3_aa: CASSLVVTEAFF

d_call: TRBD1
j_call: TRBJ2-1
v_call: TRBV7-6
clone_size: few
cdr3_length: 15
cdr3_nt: TGTGCCAGCAGCTTCGGGACAGGGGGCATCAATGAGCAGTTCTTC
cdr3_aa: CASSFGTGGINEQFF

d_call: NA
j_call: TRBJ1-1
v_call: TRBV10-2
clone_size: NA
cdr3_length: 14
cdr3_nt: TGCGCCAGCAATCACCGGACAGTGAACACTGAAGCTTTCTTT
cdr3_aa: CASNHRTVNTEAFF

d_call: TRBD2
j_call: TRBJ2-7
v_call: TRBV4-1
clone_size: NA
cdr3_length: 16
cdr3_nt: TGCGCCAGCAGCCAAGTTCATAGCGGGGGGGTCTACGAGCAGTACTTC
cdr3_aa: CASSQVHSGGVYEQYF

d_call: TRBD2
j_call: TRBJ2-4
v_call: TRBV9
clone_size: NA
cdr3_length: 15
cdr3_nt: TGTGCCAGCAGCGCCGGTAGCGGGGGGAAAAACATTCAGTACTTC
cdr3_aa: CASSAGSGGKNIQYF

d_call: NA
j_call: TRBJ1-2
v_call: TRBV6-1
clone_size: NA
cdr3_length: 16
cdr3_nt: TGTGCCAGCAGTGAGCGGGACTACCCTTTTAACTATGGCTACACCTTC
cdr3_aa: CASSERDYPFNYGYTF

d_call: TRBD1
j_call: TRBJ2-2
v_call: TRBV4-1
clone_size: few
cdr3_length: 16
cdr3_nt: TGCGCCAGCAGTGACAGGGGAAAGCTCAAGGCCGGGGAGCTGTTTTTT
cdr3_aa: CASSDRGKLKAGELFF

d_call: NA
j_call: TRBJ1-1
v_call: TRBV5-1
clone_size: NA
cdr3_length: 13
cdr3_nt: TGCGCCAGCAGCTTGTCATGGGGCACTGAAGCTTTCTTT
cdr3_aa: CASSLSWGTEAFF

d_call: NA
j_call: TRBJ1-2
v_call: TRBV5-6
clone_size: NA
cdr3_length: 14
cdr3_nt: TGTGCCAGCAGTCCTGGGGACGGAACCTATGGCTACACCTTC
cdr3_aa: CASSPGDGTYGYTF